This entry features one TCR beta chain sequence. What it binds is not known. Looked up from germline, CDR1 is DFQATT and CDR2 is SNEGSKA (reference sequence). V lost 8 bases, J lost 5 bases, and 9 bases lay in between. The CDR3 is 11 amino acids. RNA transcripts were the template for amplifying TCR beta CDR3 regions. Initially, a first-round RT-PCR of the TCR CDR3 employed the HTBI primer set. Each CDR3 protein is one row after TCRdb ran MiXCR on the multiplex PCR reads. This table holds under 700,000 distinct CDR3 sequences, approximately 44% found once. The source of the sample is a study of T cells in Graves' hyperthyroidism and ophthalmopathy. The study, taken as a whole, reports: Peripheral blood also featured most of the thyroid clonotypes expanded above 0.001. In validation, the model predicted ophthalmopathy. These predictions came a median about 6.5 months before onset.

Graves' hyperthyroidism showing no ophthalmopathy progression within 18 months was considered stable. Sequencing was done on a sample of peripheral blood or thyroid tissue (not recorded which). The receptor comes from a woman between 18 and 30 years old with Graves' hyperthyroidism. The chain uses TRBV20-1 and TRBJ1-4, with TRBD1 as a possible D gene (5 bases). The CDR3 sequence: CSTHRNEKLFF. Here the CDR3 DNA reads TGCAGTACTCACAGGAATGAAAAACTGTTTTTT.